A single T cell receptor (beta chain) is shown here with its context. No antigen is known for it. This may come from a read error, since a much larger clone is one base off. The sample is drawn from a study of glioma-infiltrating T cells. The iRepertoire nested amplicon-rescue multiplex PCR amplified TCR alpha and beta CDR3s from RNA. Tissue mRNA or PBMC total RNA, roughly 85-450 ng, went into one-step reverse transcription and amplification. TCRdb re-called the multiplex PCR reads with MiXCR, one entry per CDR3 protein. The data hold tens of thousands of distinct CDR3 sequences, with roughly 23% observed a single time. General observations from the study: Tissue and blood shared very few CDR3 sequences.

Input material: glioma tissue, nonneoplastic brain tissue, or PBMCs (not recorded which). The sequence was obtained from a human donor with low-grade glioma or glioblastoma, undergoing nonglioma brain surgery, or in good health (not recorded which).

The CDR3 DNA sequence: TGTGCCATCAGTGAGCCCTTTACTAGGGGAGAGACCGAGTACTTC. It is translated as CAISEPFTRGETEYF. The chain couples TRBV10-3 to TRBJ2-5, with D perhaps being TRBD1 or TRBD2 (5 bases each). This CDR3 spans 15 amino acids. Germline V lookup: CDR1 ENHRY, CDR2 SYGVKD.